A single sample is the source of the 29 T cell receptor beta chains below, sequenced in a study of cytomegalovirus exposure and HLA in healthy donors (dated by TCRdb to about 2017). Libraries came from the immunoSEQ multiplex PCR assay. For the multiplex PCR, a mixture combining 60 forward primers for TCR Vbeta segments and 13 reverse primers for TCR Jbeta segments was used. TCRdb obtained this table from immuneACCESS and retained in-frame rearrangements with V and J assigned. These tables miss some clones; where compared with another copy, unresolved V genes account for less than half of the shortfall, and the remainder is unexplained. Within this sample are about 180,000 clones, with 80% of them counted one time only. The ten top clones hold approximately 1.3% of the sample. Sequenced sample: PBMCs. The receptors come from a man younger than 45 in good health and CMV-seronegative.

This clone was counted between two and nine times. CDR3 sequence: CASSYGTSGNYEQYF. The CDR3 DNA reads TGTGCCAGCAGTTACGGGACTAGCGGCAACTACGAGCAGTACTTC. This chain connects TRBV6-5 to TRBJ2-7, with TRBD2 identical over 11 bases. The CDR3 loop spans 15 amino acids. J was trimmed by 3 bases and V by 2 bases; bases with no gene match: 3. The germline CDR1 and CDR2 sequences are MNHEY and SVGAGI.

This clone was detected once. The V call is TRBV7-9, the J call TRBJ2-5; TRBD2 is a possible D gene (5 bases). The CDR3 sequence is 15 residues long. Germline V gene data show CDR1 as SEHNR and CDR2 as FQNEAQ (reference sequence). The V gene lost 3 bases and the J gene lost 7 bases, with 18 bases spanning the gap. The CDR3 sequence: CASSLRPNSAGTQYF. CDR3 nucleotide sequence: TGTGCCAGCAGCTTGCGTCCCAACAGCGCGGGGACCCAGTACTTC.

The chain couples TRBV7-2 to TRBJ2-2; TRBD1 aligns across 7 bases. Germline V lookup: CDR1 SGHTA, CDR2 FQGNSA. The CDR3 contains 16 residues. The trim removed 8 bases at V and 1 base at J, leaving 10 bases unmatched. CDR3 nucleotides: TGTGCCAGCCCAACAACAGGGGCGCTGAACACCGGGGAGCTGTTTTTT. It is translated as CASPTTGALNTGELFF.

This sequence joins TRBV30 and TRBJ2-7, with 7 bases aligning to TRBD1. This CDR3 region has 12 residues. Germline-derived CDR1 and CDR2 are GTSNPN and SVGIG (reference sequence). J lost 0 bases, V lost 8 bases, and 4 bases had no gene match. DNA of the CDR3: TGTGCCGGCAGGGACAGCTCCTACGAGCAGTACTTC. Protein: CAGRDSSYEQYF.

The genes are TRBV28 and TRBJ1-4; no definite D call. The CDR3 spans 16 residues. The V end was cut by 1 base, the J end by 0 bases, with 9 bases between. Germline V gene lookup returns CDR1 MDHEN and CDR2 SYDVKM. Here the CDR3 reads CASSLSPGATNEKLFF. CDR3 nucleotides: TGTGCCAGCAGTTTATCCCCTGGAGCAACTAATGAAAAACTGTTTTTT.

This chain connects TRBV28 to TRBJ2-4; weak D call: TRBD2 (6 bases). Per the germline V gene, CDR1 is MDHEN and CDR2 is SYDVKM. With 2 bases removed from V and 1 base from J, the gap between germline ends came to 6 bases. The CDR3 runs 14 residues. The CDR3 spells CASSLGGAKNIQYF. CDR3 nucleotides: TGTGCCAGCAGTTTAGGGGGGGCCAAAAACATTCAGTACTTC.

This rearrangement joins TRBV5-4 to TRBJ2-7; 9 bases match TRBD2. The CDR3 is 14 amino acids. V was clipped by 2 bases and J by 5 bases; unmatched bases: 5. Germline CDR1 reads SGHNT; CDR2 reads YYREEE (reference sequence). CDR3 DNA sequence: TGTGCCAGCAGCTTTGATAGCGGGAGCCACGAGCAGTACTTC. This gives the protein CASSFDSGSHEQYF.

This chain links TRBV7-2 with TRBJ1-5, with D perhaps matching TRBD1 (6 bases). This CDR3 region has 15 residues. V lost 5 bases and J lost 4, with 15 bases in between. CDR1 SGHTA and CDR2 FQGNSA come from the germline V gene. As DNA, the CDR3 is TGTGCCAGCAGCACTCGCGGACAGAGAAATCAGCCCCAGCATTTT. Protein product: CASSTRGQRNQPQHF.

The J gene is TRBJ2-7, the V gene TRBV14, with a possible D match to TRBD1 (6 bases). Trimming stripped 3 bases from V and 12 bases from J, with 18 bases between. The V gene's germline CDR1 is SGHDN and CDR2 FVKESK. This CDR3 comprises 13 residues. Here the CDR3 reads CASSQNKGVVLYF. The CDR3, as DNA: TGTGCCAGCAGCCAGAATAAGGGGGTAGTTCTGTACTTC.

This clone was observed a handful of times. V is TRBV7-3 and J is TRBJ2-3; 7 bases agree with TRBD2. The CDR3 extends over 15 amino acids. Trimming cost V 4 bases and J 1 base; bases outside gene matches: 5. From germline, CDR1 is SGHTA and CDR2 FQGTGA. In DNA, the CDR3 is TGTGCCAGCAGCTACGGCGGGAGTGGCACAGATACGCAGTATTTT. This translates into CASSYGGSGTDTQYF.

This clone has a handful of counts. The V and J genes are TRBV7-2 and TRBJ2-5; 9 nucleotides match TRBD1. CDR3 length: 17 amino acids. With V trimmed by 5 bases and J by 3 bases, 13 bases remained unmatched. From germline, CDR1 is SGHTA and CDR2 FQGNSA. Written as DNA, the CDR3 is TGTGCCAGCAGCAAGGACAGGGGCCGCCTGGGCGAAGAGACCCAGTACTTC. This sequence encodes CASSKDRGRLGEETQYF.

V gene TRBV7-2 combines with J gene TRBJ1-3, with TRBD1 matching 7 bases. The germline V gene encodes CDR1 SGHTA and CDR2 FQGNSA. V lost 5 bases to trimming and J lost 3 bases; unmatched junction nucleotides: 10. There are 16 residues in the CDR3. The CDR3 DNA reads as TGTGCCAGCAGCAGAAATCAACAGGGGAATGGAAACACCATATATTTT. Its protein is CASSRNQQGNGNTIYF. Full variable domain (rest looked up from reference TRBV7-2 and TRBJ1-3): GAGVSQSPSNKVTEKGKDVELRCDPISGHTALYWYRQSLGQGLEFLIYFQGNSAPDKSGLPSDRFSAERTGGSVSTLTIQRTQQEDSAVYLCASSRNQQGNGNTIYFGEGSWLTVV.

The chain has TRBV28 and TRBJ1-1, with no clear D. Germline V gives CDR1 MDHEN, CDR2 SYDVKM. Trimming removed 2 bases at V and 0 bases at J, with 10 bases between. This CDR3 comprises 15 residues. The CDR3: CASSLVNILNTEAFF. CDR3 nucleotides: TGTGCCAGCAGTTTAGTTAACATTCTGAACACTGAAGCTTTCTTT.

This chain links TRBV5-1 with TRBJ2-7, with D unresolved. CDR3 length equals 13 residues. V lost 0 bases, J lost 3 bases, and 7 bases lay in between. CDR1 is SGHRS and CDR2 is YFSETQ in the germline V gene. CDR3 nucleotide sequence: TGCGCCAGCAGCTTGGCACAGAACTACGAGCAGTACTTC. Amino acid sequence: CASSLAQNYEQYF.

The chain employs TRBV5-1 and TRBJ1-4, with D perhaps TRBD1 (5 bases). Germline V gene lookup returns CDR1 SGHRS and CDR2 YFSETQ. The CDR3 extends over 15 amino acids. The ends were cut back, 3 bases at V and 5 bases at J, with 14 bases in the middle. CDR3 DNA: TGCGCCAGCAGCTACGGGGCTGGAGGGAATGAAAAACTGTTTTTT. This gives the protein CASSYGAGGNEKLFF.

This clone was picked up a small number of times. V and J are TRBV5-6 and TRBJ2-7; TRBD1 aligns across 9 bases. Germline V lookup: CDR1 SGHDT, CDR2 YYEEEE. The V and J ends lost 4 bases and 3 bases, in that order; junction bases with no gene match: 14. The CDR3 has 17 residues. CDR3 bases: TGTGCCAGCAGCCATGCATTGACAGGGGGGGTTTTCTACGAGCAGTACTTC. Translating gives CASSHALTGGVFYEQYF.

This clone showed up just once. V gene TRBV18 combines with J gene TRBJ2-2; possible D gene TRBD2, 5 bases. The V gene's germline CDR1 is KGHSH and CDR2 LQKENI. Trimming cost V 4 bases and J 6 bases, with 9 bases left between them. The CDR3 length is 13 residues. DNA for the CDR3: TGTGCCAGCTCACAAACTAGAGCCGGGGAGCTGTTTTTT. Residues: CASSQTRAGELFF.

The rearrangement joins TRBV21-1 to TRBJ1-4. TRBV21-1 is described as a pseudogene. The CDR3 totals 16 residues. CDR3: CASSKVPQTGNQKLFF. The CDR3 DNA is TGTGCCAGCAGCAAAGTTCCCCAAACCGGGAATCAAAAACTGTTTTTT.

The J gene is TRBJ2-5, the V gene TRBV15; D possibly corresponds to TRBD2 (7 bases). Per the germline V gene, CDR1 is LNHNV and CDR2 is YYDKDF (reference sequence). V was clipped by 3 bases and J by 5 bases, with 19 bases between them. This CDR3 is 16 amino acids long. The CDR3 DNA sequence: TGTGCCACCAGCAGGGTGGAATCTAGCGGACAGGAGACCCAGTACTTC. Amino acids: CATSRVESSGQETQYF.

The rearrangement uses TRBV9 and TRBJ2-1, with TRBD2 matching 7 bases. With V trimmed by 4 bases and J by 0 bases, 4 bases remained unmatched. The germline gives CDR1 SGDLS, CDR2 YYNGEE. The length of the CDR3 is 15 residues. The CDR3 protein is CASSHGGSSYNEQFF. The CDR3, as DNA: TGTGCCAGCAGCCACGGCGGGAGCTCCTACAATGAGCAGTTCTTC.

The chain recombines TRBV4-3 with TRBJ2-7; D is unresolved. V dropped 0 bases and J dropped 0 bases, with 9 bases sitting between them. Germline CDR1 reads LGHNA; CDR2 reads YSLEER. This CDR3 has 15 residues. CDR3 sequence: CASSQERESSYEQYF. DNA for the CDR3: TGCGCCAGCAGCCAAGAAAGAGAGAGCTCCTACGAGCAGTACTTC.

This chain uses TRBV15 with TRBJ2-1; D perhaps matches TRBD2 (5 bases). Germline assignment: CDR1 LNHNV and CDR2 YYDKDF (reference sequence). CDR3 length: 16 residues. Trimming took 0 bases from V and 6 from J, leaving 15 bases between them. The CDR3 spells CATSRDPEGRSNEQFF. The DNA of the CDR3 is TGTGCCACCAGCAGAGATCCCGAGGGCCGCTCCAATGAGCAGTTCTTC.

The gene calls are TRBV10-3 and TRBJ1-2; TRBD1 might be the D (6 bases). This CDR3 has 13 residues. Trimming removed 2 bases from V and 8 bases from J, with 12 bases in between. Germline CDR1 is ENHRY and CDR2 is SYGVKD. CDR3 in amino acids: CAISENGQGGYTF. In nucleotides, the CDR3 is TGTGCCATCAGTGAGAACGGCCAGGGGGGCTACACCTTC.

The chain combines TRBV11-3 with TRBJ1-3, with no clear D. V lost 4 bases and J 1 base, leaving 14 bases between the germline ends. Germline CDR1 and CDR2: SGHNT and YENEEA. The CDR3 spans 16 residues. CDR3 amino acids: CASSSGTSGSGNTIYF. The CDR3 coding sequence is TGTGCCAGCAGCTCCGGAACGTCGGGGTCTGGAAACACCATATATTTT.

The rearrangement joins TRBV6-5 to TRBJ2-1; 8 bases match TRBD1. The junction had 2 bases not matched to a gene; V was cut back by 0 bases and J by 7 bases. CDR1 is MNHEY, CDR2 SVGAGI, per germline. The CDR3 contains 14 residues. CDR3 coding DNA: TGTGCCAGCAGTTACTCGACAGGGGATAATGAGCAGTTCTTC. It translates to CASSYSTGDNEQFF.

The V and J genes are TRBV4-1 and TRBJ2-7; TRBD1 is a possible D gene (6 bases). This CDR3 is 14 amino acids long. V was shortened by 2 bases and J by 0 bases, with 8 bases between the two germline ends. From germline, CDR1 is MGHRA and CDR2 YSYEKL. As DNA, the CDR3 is TGCGCCAGCAGCCAACAGGGGAGCTCCTACGAGCAGTACTTC. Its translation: CASSQQGSSYEQYF.

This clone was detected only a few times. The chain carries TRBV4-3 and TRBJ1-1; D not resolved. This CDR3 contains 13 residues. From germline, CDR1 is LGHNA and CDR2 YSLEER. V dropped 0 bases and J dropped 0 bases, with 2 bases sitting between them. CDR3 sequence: CASSQDLNTEAFF. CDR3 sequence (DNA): TGCGCCAGCAGCCAAGACTTGAACACTGAAGCTTTCTTT.

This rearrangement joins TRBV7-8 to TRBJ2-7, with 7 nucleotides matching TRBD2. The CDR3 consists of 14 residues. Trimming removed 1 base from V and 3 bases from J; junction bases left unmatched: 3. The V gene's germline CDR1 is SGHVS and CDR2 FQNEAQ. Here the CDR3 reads CASSLVRENYEQYF. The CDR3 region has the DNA TGTGCCAGCAGCTTAGTGCGGGAGAACTACGAGCAGTACTTC. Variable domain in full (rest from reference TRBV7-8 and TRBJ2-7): GAGVSQSPRYKVAKRGQDVALRCDPISGHVSLFWYQQALGQGPEFLTYFQNEAQLDKSGLPSDRFFAERPEGSVSTLKIQRTQQEDSAVYLCASSLVRENYEQYFGPGTRLTVT.

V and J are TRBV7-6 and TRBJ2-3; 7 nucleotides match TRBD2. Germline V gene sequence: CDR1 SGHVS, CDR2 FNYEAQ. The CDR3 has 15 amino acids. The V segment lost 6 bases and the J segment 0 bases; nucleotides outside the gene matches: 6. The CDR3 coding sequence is TGTGCCAGCAGATCTAGCGGAGCTAGCACAGATACGCAGTATTTT. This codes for CASRSSGASTDTQYF. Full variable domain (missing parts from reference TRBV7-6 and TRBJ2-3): GAGVSQSPRYKVTKRGQDVALRCDPISGHVSLYWYRQALGQGPEFLTYFNYEAQQDKSGLPNDRFSAERPEGSISTLTIQRTEQRDSAMYRCASRSSGASTDTQYFGPGTRLTVL.